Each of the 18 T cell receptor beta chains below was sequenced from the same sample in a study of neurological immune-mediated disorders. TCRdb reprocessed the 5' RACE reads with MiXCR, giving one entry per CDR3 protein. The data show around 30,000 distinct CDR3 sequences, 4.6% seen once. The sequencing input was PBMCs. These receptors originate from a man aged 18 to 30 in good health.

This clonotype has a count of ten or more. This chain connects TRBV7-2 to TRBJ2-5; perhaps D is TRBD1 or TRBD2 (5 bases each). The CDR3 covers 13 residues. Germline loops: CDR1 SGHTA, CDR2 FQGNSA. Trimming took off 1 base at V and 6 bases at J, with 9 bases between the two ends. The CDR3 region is CASSLGDQQTQYF. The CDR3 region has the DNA TGTGCCAGCAGCTTAGGGGACCAGCAGACCCAGTACTTC.

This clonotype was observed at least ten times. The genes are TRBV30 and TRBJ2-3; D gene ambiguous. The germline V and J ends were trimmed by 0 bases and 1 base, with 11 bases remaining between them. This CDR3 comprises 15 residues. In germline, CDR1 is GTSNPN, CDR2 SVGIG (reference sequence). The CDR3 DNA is TGTGCCTGGAGTGTAGTAGACATCCGCACAGATACGCAGTATTTT. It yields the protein CAWSVVDIRTDTQYF.

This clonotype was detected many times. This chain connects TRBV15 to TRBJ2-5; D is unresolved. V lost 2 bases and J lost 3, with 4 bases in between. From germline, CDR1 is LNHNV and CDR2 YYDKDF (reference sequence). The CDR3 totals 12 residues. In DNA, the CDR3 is TGTGCCACCAGCAGACGGAAAGAGACCCAGTACTTC. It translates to CATSRRKETQYF.

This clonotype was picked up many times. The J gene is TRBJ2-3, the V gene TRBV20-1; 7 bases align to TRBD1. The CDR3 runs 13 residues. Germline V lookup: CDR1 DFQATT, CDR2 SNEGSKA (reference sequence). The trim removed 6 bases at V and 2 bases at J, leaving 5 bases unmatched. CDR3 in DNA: TGCAGTGCCGGGGACAGCCTCACAGATACGCAGTATTTT. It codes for CSAGDSLTDTQYF.

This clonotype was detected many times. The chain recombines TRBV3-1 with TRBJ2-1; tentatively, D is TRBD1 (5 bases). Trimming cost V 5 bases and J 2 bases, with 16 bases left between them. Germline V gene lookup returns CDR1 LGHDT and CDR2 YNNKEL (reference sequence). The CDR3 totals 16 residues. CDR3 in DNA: TGTGCCAGCAGCGGAGACAGCGTAGTTCCCTACAATGAGCAGTTCTTC. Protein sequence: CASSGDSVVPYNEQFF.

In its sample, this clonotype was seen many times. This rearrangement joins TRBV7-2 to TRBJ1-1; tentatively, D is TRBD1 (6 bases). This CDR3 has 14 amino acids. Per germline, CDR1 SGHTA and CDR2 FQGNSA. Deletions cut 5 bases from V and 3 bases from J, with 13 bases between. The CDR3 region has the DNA TGTGCCAGCAGCGAACAGGGTTCGCACACTGAAGCTTTCTTT. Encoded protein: CASSEQGSHTEAFF.

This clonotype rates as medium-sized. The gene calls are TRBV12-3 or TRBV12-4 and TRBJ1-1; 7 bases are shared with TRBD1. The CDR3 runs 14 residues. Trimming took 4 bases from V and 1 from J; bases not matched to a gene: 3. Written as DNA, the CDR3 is TGTGCCAGCAGTTCCCGACAGGGGAACACTGAAGCTTTCTTT. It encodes CASSSRQGNTEAFF.

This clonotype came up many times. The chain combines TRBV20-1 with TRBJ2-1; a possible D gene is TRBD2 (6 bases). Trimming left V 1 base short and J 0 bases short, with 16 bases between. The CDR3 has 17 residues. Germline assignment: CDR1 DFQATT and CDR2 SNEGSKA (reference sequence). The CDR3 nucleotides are TGCAGTGCTAGAGGGGCCCCGGGACTCAGCTCCTACAATGAGCAGTTCTTC. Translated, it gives CSARGAPGLSSYNEQFF.

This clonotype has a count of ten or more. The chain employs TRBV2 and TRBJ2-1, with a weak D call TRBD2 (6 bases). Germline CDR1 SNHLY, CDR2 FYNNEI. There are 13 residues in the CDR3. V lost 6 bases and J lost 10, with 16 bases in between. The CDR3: CASRPREAGEQFF. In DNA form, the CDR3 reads TGTGCCAGCAGACCGAGAGAGGCGGGAGAGCAGTTCTTC.

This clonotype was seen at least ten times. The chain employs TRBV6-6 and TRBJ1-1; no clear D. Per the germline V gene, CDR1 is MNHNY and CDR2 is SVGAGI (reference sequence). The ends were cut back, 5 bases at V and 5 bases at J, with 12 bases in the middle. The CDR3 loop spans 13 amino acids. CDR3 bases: TGTGCCAGCAGTCCCGCACAGCGTACTGAAGCTTTCTTT. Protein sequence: CASSPAQRTEAFF.

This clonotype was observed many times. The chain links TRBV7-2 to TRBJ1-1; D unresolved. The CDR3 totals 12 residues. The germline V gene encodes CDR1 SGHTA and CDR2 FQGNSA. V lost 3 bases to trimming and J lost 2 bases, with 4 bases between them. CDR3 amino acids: CASSFLNTEAFF. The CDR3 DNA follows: TGTGCCAGCAGCTTTCTTAACACTGAAGCTTTCTTT.

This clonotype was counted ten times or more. CDR3 sequence: CASSDRDTDTEAFF. The CDR3 nucleotides are TGTGCCAGCAGTGACCGGGACACCGACACTGAAGCTTTCTTT. The chain recombines TRBV6-5 with TRBJ1-1; TRBD1 might be the D (6 bases). V was trimmed by 5 bases and J by 3 bases, leaving 13 bases between them. Germline CDR1 MNHEY, CDR2 SVGAGI. The CDR3 runs to 14 residues.

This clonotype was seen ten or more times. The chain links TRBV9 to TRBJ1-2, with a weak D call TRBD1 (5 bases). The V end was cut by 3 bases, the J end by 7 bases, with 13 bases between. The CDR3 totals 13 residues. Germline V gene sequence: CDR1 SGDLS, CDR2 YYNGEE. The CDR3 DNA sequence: TGTGCCAGCAGCGCCGGGACGTTGTCTGGCTACACCTTC. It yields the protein CASSAGTLSGYTF.

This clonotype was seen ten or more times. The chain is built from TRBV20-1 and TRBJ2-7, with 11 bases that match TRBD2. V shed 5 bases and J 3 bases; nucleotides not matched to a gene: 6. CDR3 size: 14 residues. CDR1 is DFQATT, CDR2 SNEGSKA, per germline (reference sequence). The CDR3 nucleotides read TGCAGTGCTCAAGCCGGGACTAGCGGCTACGAGCAGTACTTC. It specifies CSAQAGTSGYEQYF.

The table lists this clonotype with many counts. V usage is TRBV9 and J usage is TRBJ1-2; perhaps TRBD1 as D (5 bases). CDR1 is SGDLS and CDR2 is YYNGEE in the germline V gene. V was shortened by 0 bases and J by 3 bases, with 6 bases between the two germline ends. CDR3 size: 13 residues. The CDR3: CASSVGGDYGYTF. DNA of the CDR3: TGTGCCAGCAGCGTAGGGGGCGACTATGGCTACACCTTC.

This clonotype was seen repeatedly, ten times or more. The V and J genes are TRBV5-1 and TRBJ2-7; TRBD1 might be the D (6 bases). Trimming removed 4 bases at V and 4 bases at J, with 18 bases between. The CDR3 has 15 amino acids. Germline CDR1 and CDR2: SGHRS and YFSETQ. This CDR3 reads CASSTGQTQTYEQYF. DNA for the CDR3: TGCGCCAGCAGCACAGGACAGACCCAAACGTACGAGCAGTACTTC.

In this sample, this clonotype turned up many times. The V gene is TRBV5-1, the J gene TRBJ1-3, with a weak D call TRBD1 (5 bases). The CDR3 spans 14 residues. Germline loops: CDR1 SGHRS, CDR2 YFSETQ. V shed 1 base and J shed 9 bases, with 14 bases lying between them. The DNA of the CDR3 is TGCGCCAGCAGCTTGAAGGGAGGTGGGGCCACCATATATTTT. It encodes CASSLKGGGATIYF.

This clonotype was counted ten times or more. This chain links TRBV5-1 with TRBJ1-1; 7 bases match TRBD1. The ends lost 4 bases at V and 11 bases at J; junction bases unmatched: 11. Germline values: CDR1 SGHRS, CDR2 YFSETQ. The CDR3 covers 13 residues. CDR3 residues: CASSLDRVERAFF. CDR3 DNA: TGCGCCAGCAGCCTAGACAGGGTGGAAAGGGCTTTCTTT.